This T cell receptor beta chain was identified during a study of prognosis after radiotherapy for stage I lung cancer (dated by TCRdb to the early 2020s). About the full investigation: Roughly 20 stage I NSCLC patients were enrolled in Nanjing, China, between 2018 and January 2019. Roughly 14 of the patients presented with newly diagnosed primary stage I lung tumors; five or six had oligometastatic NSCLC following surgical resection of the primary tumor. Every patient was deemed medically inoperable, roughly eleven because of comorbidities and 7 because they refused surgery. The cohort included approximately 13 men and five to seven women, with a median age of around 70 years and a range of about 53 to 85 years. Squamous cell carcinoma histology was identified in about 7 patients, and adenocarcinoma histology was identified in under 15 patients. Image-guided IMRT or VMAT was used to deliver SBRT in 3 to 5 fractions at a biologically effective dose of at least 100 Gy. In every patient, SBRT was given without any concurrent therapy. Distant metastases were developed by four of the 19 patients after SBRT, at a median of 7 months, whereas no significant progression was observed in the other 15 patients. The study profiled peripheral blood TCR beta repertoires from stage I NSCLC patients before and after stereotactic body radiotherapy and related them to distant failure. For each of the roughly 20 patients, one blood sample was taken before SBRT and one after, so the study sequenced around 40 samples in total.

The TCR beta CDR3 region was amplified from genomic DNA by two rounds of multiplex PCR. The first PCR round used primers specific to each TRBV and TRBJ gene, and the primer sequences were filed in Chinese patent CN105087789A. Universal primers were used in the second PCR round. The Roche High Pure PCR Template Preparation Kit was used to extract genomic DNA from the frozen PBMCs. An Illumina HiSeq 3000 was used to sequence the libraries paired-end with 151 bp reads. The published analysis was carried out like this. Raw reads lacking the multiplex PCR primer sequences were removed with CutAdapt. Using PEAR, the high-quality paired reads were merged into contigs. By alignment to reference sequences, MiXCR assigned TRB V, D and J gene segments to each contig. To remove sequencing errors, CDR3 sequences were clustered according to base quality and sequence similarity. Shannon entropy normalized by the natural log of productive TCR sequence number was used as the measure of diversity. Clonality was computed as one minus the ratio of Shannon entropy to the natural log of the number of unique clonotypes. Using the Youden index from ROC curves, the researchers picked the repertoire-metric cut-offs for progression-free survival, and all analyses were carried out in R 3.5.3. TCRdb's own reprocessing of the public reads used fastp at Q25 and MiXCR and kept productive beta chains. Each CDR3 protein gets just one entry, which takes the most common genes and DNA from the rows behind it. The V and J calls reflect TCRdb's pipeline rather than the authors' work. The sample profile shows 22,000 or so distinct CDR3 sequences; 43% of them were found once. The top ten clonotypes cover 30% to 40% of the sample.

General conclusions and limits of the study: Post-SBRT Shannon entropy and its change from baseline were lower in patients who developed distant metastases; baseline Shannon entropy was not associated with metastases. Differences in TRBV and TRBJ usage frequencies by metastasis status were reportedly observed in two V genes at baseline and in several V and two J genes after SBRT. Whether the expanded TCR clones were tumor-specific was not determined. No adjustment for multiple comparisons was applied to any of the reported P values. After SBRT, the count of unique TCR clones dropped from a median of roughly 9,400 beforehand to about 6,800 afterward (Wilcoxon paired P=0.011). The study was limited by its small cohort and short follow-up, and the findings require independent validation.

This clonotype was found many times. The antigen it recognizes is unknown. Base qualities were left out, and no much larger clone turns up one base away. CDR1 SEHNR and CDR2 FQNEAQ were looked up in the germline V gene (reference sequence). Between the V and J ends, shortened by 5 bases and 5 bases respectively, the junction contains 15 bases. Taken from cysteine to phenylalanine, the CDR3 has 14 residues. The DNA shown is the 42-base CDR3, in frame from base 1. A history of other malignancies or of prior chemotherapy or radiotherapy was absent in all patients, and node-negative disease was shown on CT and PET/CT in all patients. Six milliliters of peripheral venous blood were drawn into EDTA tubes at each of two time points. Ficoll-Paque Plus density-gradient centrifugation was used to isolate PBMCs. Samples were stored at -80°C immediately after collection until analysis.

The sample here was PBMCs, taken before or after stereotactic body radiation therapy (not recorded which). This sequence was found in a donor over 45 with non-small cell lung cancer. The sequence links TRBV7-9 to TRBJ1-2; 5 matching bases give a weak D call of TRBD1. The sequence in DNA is TGTGCCAGCAGCCTTGGGACGATGGTTTATGGCTACACCTTC. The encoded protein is CASSLGTMVYGYTF.